The 26 T cell receptor beta chains presented below share a single source sample, sequenced in a study of blood T cell repertoires in COVID-19. The protocol was immunoSEQ multiplex PCR, while the TCRdb copy is restricted to in-frame clones and leaves out a portion. This table holds over 100,000 clones, over 75% found once. The sample consisted of peripheral blood. The receptors were gathered from an elderly man with acute or convalescent COVID-19.

The V call is TRBV18, the J call TRBJ1-5; no clear D. The CDR3 is 14 amino acids. Germline V gene sequence: CDR1 KGHSH, CDR2 LQKENI. The V gene lost 5 bases and the J gene lost 0 bases, with 8 bases spanning the gap. CDR3 DNA sequence: TGTGCCAGCTCAACAGAATATAGCAATCAGCCCCAGCATTTT. This codes for CASSTEYSNQPQHF.

This clone was detected a few times. The chain couples TRBV5-4 to TRBJ1-2; 7 nucleotides align to TRBD1. The J segment lost 8 bases and the V segment lost 10 bases, leaving 11 bases of the junction unmatched. The length of the CDR3 is 12 residues. Germline CDR1 reads SGHNT; CDR2 reads YYREEE (reference sequence). The DNA for the CDR3 is TGTGCCGGTTCACAGGGGACCTTGGGCTACACCTTC. Protein: CAGSQGTLGYTF. Complete variable domain (other parts from reference TRBV5-4 and TRBJ1-2): ETGVTQSPTHLIKTRGQQVTLRCSSQSGHNTVSWYQQALGQGPQFIFQYYREEENGRGNFPPRFSGLQFPNYSSELNVNALELDDSALYLCAGSQGTLGYTFGSGTRLTVV.

V and J are TRBV2 and TRBJ2-1, with D perhaps TRBD2 (6 bases). V shed 8 bases and J shed 15 bases, with 20 bases lying between them. The CDR3 is made up of 12 amino acids. CDR1 is SNHLY and CDR2 is FYNNEI in the germline V gene. This CDR3 reads CASWGDRERGFF. The CDR3 nucleotides read TGTGCCAGCTGGGGGGACCGCGAAAGGGGGTTCTTC.

The gene calls are TRBV4-3 and TRBJ1-2; the D is unclear. CDR3 size: 13 residues. The V and J ends lost 0 bases and 4 bases respectively, with 6 bases between them. In germline, CDR1 is LGHNA, CDR2 YSLEER. The CDR3 region is CASSQDFGYGYTF. The CDR3 DNA is TGCGCCAGCAGCCAAGATTTCGGCTATGGCTACACCTTC.

The genes are TRBV12-3 or TRBV12-4 and TRBJ2-7, with a tentative D call TRBD1 (6 bases). The CDR3 contains 13 residues. Trimming pared 8 bases from V and 2 bases from J, leaving 13 bases between. CDR3 amino acids: CASGDMGPYEQYF. CDR3 DNA sequence: TGTGCCAGCGGGGACATGGGTCCCTACGAGCAGTACTTC.

The rearrangement joins TRBV7-2 to TRBJ1-6; D might be TRBD1 (5 bases). The V end lost 5 bases, the J end lost 1 base, and 12 bases lay between the germline ends. The CDR3 totals 16 residues. Germline loops: CDR1 SGHTA, CDR2 FQGNSA. The CDR3 bases are TGTGCCAGCAGCCCAAAAACAGGTTCCTATAATTCACCCCTCCACTTT. Protein sequence: CASSPKTGSYNSPLHF.

The rearrangement joins TRBV5-1 to TRBJ1-3, with 8 bases fitting TRBD1. V was clipped by 1 base and J by 0 bases; unmatched bases: 6. The V gene's germline CDR1 is SGHRS and CDR2 YFSETQ. This CDR3 has 17 residues. The CDR3 DNA reads as TGCGCCAGCAGCTTGACTCGACAGGGGAGCTCTGGAAACACCATATATTTT. Protein: CASSLTRQGSSGNTIYF.

V is TRBV11-2 and J is TRBJ2-7, with 9 bases identical to TRBD1. Germline V gene lookup returns CDR1 SGHAT and CDR2 FQNNGV. There are 15 residues in the CDR3. Trimming cost V 2 bases and J 2 bases; bases outside gene matches: 4. The CDR3 here is CASSLTDRGPYEQYF. Written as DNA, the CDR3 is TGTGCCAGCAGCTTAACGGACAGGGGACCCTACGAGCAGTACTTC.

The rearrangement joins TRBV28 to TRBJ1-2; 8 bases align to TRBD1. This CDR3 comprises 13 residues. Trimming at V came to 6 bases and at J to 6 bases, leaving 6 bases not matched to a gene. The V gene's germline CDR1 is MDHEN and CDR2 SYDVKM. The chain's CDR3 is CASSGQGTHGYTF. CDR3 nucleotides: TGTGCCAGCAGCGGACAGGGAACCCATGGCTACACCTTC.

V and J are TRBV30 and TRBJ1-5; tentatively, D is TRBD1 (5 bases). Germline loops: CDR1 GTSNPN, CDR2 SVGIG (reference sequence). The CDR3 consists of 14 residues. Trimming stripped 5 bases from V and 3 bases from J, with 14 bases between. CDR3 DNA sequence: TGTGCCTGGGGTGGGGCCTTTGACAATCAGCCCCAGCATTTT. As protein: CAWGGAFDNQPQHF. Combining the CDR3 with reference TRBV30 and TRBJ1-5 gives the whole variable domain SQTIHQWPATLVQPVGSPLSLECTVEGTSNPNLYWYRQAAGRGLQLLFYSVGIGQISSEVPQNLSASRPQDRQFILSSKKLLLSDSGFYLCAWGGAFDNQPQHFGDGTRLSIL.

The sample holds one count of this clone. The rearrangement joins TRBV3-1 (or the pseudogene TRBV3-2) to TRBJ2-1; D call uncertain. Looked up from germline, CDR1 is LGHDT and CDR2 is YNNKEL (reference sequence). The CDR3 sequence is 12 residues long. V dropped 3 bases and J dropped 9 bases, with 9 bases sitting between them. The CDR3 spells CASSHPTGEQFF. CDR3 in DNA: TGTGCCAGCAGCCACCCCACGGGTGAGCAGTTCTTC.

This clone appeared a few times. This sequence joins TRBV5-1 and TRBJ1-1; TRBD1 aligns across 7 bases. CDR3 length: 15 residues. From germline, CDR1 is SGHRS and CDR2 YFSETQ. V was clipped by 0 bases and J by 4 bases; unmatched bases: 6. The CDR3 bases are TGCGCCAGCAGCTTGGCCCTGACAGGGACCACTGAAGCTTTCTTT. Translation: CASSLALTGTTEAFF.

The chain combines TRBV7-3 with TRBJ1-1; 8 nucleotides align to TRBD1. V lost 2 bases and J lost 8; bases outside the gene matches: 13. Germline CDR1 is SGHTA and CDR2 is FQGTGA. The CDR3 covers 16 residues. This CDR3 reads CASSLRGGTGPREAFF. CDR3 nucleotide sequence: TGTGCCAGCAGCTTACGGGGCGGGACAGGCCCCCGAGAAGCTTTCTTT.

This chain joins TRBV6-5 and TRBJ1-2; the D gene is possibly TRBD1 (6 bases). V shed 6 bases and J shed 0 bases, with 14 bases lying between them. This CDR3 spans 15 amino acids. Germline V gene sequence: CDR1 MNHEY, CDR2 SVGAGI. CDR3 sequence: CASRRTVDPNYGYTF. The DNA for the CDR3 is TGTGCCAGCAGGCGGACAGTAGATCCTAACTATGGCTACACCTTC.

This clone was seen more than once but under ten times. The rearrangement uses TRBV18 and TRBJ2-7; D might be TRBD1 (6 bases). The CDR3 contains 13 residues. V was trimmed by 5 bases and J by 3 bases, leaving 11 bases between them. CDR1 and CDR2 from the germline V gene are KGHSH and LQKENI. This CDR3 is CASSVHRVYEQYF. CDR3 in DNA: TGTGCCAGCTCAGTCCACAGGGTCTACGAGCAGTACTTC.

J is TRBJ2-1 and V is TRBV5-4; D perhaps matches TRBD2 (5 bases). The V end was cut by 0 bases, the J end by 0 bases, with 7 bases between. The V gene's germline CDR1 is SGHNT and CDR2 YYREEE (reference sequence). CDR3 length: 15 amino acids. Here the CDR3 DNA reads TGTGCCAGCAGCTTGGCCAGCGGCTCCTACAATGAGCAGTTCTTC. Its protein is CASSLASGSYNEQFF.

This clone was found once. The chain combines TRBV5-4 with TRBJ1-4, with 8 bases matching TRBD1. J was trimmed by 7 bases and V by 4 bases; bases with no gene match: 15. Germline V lookup: CDR1 SGHNT, CDR2 YYREEE (reference sequence). The CDR3 is made up of 17 amino acids. For the CDR3, the DNA is TGTGCCAGCAGCGACTCGCCGACAGGGGACCTAGGTGAAAAACTGTTTTTT. The encoded protein is CASSDSPTGDLGEKLFF.

This clone has only a few counts. The rearrangement links TRBV19 to TRBJ1-1; 8 nucleotides align to TRBD1. CDR1 is LNHDA and CDR2 is SQIVND in the germline V gene (reference sequence). V shed 1 base, J shed 4 bases, and the junction held 8 bases outside the gene matches. This CDR3 comprises 16 residues. This chain's CDR3 is CASSIGLQGAITEAFF. The CDR3 DNA reads as TGTGCCAGTAGTATAGGGCTTCAGGGGGCGATCACTGAAGCTTTCTTT.

This CDR3 is CASSLGQAGVGETQYF. The DNA for the CDR3 is TGTGCCAGCAGCTTAGGCCAGGCGGGGGTAGGGGAGACCCAGTACTTC. V and J are TRBV11-2 and TRBJ2-5, with 7 bases identical to TRBD2. The trim removed 1 base at V and 5 bases at J, leaving 10 bases unmatched. Per germline, CDR1 SGHAT and CDR2 FQNNGV. The CDR3 extends over 16 amino acids.

The chain joins TRBV2 to TRBJ1-1, with 7 nucleotides matching TRBD1. The CDR3 has 14 amino acids. The germline V gene has CDR1 SNHLY and CDR2 FYNNEI. Trimming cost V 6 bases and J 1 base; bases outside gene matches: 5. CDR3 sequence (DNA): TGTGCCAGCAGGAAGGGACAGACGAACACTGAAGCTTTCTTT. Its translation: CASRKGQTNTEAFF.

V and J are TRBV12-2 and TRBJ2-5; the table assigns TRBD1, which was not confirmed against the DNA. TRBV12-2 is deemed a pseudogene. The CDR3 sequence is 12 residues long. DNA of the CDR3: TGTGCAAGTCGCCCTGTGGCTCCGACCCAGTACTTC. Its translation: CASRPVAPTQYF.

The chain joins TRBV4-3 to TRBJ2-4, with D possibly matching TRBD2 (7 bases). V gave up 0 bases and J gave up 0 bases, with 18 bases separating them. CDR1 LGHNA and CDR2 YSLEER come from the germline V gene. The CDR3 loop spans 19 amino acids. The CDR3 sequence: CASSQESSGEGVAKNIQYF. DNA of the CDR3: TGCGCCAGCAGCCAAGAGTCTAGCGGAGAGGGGGTAGCCAAAAACATTCAGTACTTC.

This chain joins TRBV6-1 and TRBJ2-5, with 7 nucleotides matching TRBD2. The germline CDR1 and CDR2 sequences are MNHNS and SASEGT. After removal of 2 bases from V and 4 bases from J, the junction contained 7 bases not matched to a gene. CDR3 length: 15 amino acids. This CDR3 reads CASSEIGRRGETQYF. The CDR3, as DNA: TGTGCCAGCAGTGAAATCGGGAGGCGAGGAGAGACCCAGTACTTC.

The rearrangement uses TRBV5-1 and TRBJ2-3; 10 bases match TRBD2. J gave up 7 bases and V 4 bases, and 6 bases lay outside the gene matches. There are 14 residues in the CDR3. The germline gives CDR1 SGHRS, CDR2 YFSETQ. CDR3 protein: CASSPGTSEHTQYF. The CDR3 bases are TGCGCCAGCAGCCCTGGGACTAGCGAACATACGCAGTATTTT.

The chain links TRBV11-2 to TRBJ1-2; weak D call: TRBD1 (6 bases). CDR1 SGHAT and CDR2 FQNNGV come from the germline V gene. V lost 6 bases, J lost 2 bases, and 7 bases lay in between. This CDR3 has 12 amino acids. The CDR3 is CASRGQNYGYTF. The CDR3 DNA is TGTGCCAGCAGGGGACAAAACTATGGCTACACCTTC.

The gene calls are TRBV18 and TRBJ1-1; D is uncertain. CDR1 is KGHSH, CDR2 LQKENI, per germline. The length of the CDR3 is 16 residues. V was shortened by 4 bases and J by 0 bases, with 15 bases between the two germline ends. The CDR3: CASSQRELMMNTEAFF. The CDR3 DNA is TGTGCCAGCTCACAAAGGGAGTTAATGATGAACACTGAAGCTTTCTTT.